This T cell receptor beta chain originates from a study of cytomegalovirus exposure and HLA in healthy donors. A multiplex PCR was run with 60 Vbeta primers and 13 Jbeta primers. Data came from immunoSEQ multiplex PCR; TCRdb stores just in-frame clones and leaves some out. The table includes around 170,000 clones, 80% detected once. Points on this clone: Its antigen is unknown.

Study conclusions and caveats: Some TCR beta chains (164 of them) were listed as cytomegalovirus-associated. 16,951 TCR beta sequences were associated with HLA alleles at 0.05 false discovery rate in a later analysis. An analysis done earlier found most TCR beta V segments productive about 87% or about 30% of the time.

The sequenced sample was PBMCs. The source of this sequence is a middle-aged man in good health and CMV-seronegative.

The CDR3, as DNA: TGTGCCAGCAGACAGGGGTTTTCTAATGAAAAACTGTTTTTT. Translation gives CASRQGFSNEKLFF. This chain connects TRBV6-6 to TRBJ1-4, with 7 bases matching TRBD1. CDR3 length: 14 residues. V trimming: 6 bases; J trimming: 3 bases; junction bases outside the gene matches: 4. The germline V gene encodes CDR1 MNHNY and CDR2 SVGAGI (reference sequence).